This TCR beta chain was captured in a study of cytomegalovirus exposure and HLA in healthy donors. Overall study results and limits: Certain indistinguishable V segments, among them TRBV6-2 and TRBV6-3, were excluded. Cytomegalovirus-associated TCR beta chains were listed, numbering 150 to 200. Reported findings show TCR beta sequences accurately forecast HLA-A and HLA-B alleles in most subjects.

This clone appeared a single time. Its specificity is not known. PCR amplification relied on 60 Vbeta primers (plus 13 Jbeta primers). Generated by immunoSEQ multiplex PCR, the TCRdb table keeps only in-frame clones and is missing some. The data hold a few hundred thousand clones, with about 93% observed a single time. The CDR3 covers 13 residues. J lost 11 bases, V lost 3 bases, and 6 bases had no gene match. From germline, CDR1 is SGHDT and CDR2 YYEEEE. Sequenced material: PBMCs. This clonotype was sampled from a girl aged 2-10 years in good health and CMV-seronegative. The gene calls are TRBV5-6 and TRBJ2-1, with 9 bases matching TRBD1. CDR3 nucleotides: TGTGCCAGCAGCTCCGGACAGGGGATAAAGCAGTTCTTC. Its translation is CASSSGQGIKQFF.